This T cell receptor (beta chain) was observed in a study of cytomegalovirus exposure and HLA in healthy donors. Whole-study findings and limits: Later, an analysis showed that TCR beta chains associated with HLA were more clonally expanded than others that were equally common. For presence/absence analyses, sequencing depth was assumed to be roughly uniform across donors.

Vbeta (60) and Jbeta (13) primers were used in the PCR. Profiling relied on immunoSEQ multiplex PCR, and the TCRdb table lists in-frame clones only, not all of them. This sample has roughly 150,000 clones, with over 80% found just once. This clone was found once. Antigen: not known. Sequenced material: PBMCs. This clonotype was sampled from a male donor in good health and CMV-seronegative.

CDR3 in amino acids: CASSEAIAGAGGYTF. DNA of the CDR3: TGTGCCAGCAGTGAAGCGATTGCAGGGGCGGGTGGCTACACCTTC. The chain employs TRBV6-1 and TRBJ1-2; D might be TRBD1 (6 bases). CDR1 is MNHNS, CDR2 SASEGT, per germline. Trimming left V 0 bases short and J 7 bases short, with 15 bases between. The CDR3 contains 15 residues.